This T cell receptor beta chain was identified in a study of cytomegalovirus exposure and HLA in healthy donors. Study findings and constraints: The authors judged a highly shared variant cluster likely a sequencing artifact. A prior analysis recorded that most TCR beta V segments were productive about 90% or about 30% of the time.

As for this clone: Its antigen remains unknown.

CDR1 and CDR2 from the germline V gene are SGHRS and YFSETQ. Trimming left V 0 bases short and J 4 bases short, with 10 bases between. This CDR3 comprises 15 residues. The PCR contained 60 Vbeta and 13 Jbeta primers. Produced via immunoSEQ multiplex PCR; TCRdb's table is partial and in-frame only. Among some 180,000 clones listed, roughly 78% were seen once. The material sequenced was PBMCs. This rearrangement joins TRBV5-1 to TRBJ2-2; the D is unclear. The clonotype comes from a woman in her thirties in good health and CMV-seronegative. The DNA for the CDR3 is TGCGCCAGCAGCTTGGATCACAGACCCACCGGGGAGCTGTTTTTT. Translated, it gives CASSLDHRPTGELFF.